What follows is one TCR beta chain and its context. This sample is drawn from a study of cytomegalovirus exposure and HLA in healthy donors. The germline CDR1 and CDR2 sequences are SNHLY and FYNNEI. Trimming at V came to 1 base and at J to 2 bases, leaving 3 bases not matched to a gene. This CDR3 has 15 residues. Both 60 Vbeta primers and 13 Jbeta primers went into the PCR. The assay was immunoSEQ multiplex PCR, and TCRdb's table has in-frame clones only and misses some. The sample yields about 160,000 clones, around 80% seen once. This chain joins TRBV2 and TRBJ2-7; 9 bases agree with TRBD2. The clonotype originates from a male donor in good health and CMV-seropositive. The material sequenced was PBMCs. Here the CDR3 reads CASSEGLADPYEQYF. As DNA, the CDR3 is TGTGCCAGCAGTGAAGGACTAGCGGATCCCTACGAGCAGTACTTC.